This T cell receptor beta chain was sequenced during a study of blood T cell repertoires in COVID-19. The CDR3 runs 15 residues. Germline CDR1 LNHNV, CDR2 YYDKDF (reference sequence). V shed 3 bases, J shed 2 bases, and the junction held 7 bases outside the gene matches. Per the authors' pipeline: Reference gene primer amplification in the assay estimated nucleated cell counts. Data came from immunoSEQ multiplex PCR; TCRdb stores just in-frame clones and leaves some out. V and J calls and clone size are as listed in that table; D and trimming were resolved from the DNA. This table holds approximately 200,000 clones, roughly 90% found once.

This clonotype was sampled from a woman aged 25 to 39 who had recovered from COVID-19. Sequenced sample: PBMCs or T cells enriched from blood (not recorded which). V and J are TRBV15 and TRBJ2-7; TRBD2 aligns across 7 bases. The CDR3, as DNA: TGTGCCACCAGCAGGTCTCCCGCGGGGGCCTACGAGCAGTACTTC. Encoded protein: CATSRSPAGAYEQYF.